This T cell receptor beta chain was found in a study of T cell responses to AZD1222 COVID-19 vaccine. General observations from the study: Among AZD1222 vaccinees, only six or seven were seropositive at baseline. Vaccine-associated CD4 TCRs ranged over spike, dominating at 160-218 and 743-854.

The V and J ends lost 7 bases and 2 bases respectively, with 14 bases between them. Looked up from germline, CDR1 is MDHEN and CDR2 is SYDVKM. The CDR3 has 14 residues. Some clones are missing from TCRdb's copy, which holds only in-frame ones; the method was immunoSEQ multiplex PCR. This table has about 100,000 clones, about 87% appearing once. In regard to this clone: The antigen remains undetermined.

The sequence was obtained from an adult in good health. This specimen was peripheral blood, taken on day 0 of AZD1222 vaccination. V usage is TRBV28 and J usage is TRBJ1-1; TRBD1 is a possible D gene (5 bases). In DNA, the CDR3 is TGTGCCAGCATCCCTGGGGGGGGAAACACTGAAGCTTTCTTT. Translating it yields CASIPGGGNTEAFF.